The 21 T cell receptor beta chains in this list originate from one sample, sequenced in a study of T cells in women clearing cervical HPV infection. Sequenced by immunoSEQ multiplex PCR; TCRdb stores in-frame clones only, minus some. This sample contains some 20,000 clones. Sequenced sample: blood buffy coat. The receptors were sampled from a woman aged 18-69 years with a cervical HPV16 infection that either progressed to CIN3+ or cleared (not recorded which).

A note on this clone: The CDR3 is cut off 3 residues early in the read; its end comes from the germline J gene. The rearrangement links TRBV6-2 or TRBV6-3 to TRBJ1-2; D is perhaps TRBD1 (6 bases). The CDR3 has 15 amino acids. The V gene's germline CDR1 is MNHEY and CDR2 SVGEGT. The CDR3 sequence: CASSYVLAGADTYTF. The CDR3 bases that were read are TGTGCCAGCAGTTACGTCCTAGCGGGGGCAGATACC.

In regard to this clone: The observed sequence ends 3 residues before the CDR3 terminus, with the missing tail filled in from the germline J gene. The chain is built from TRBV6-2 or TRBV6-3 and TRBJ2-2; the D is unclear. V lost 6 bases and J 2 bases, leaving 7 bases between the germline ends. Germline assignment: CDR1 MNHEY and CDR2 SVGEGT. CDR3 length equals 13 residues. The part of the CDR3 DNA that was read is TGTGCCAGCAGAATTTATAACACCGGGGAG. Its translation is CASRIYNTGE. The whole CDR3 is CASRIYNTGELFF.

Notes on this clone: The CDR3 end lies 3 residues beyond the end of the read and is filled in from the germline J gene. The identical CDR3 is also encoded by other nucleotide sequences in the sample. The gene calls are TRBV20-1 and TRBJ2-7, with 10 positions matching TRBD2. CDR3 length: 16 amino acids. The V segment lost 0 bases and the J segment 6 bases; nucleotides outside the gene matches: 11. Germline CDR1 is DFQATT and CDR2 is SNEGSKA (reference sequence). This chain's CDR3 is CSARDTLAGVLGEQYF. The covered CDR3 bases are TGCAGTGCTAGAGACACTCTAGCGGGGGTATTAGGCGAG.

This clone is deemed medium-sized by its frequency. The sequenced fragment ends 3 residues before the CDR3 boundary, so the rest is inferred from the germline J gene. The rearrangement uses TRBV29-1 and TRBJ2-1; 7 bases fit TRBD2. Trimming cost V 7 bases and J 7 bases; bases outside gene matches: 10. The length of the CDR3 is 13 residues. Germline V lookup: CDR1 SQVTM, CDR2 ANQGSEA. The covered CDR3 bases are TGCAGCGGGAGCGGGGCGACTTGGAATGAG. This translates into CSGSGATWNE. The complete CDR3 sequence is CSGSGATWNEQFF.

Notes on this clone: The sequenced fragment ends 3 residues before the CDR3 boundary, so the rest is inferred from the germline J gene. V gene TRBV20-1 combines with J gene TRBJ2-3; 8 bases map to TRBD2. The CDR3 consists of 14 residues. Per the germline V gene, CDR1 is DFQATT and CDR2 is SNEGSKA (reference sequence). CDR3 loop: CSARDQAGVETQYF. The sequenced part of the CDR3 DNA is TGCAGTGCTAGAGATCAAGCGGGAGTGGAGACG.

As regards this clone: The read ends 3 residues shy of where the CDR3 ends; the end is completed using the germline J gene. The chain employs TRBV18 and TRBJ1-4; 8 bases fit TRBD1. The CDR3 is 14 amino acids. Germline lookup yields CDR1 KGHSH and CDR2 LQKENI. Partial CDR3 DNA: TGTGCCAGCTCACCTCCGGGACAGGTTTCACCA. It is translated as CASSPPGQVSP. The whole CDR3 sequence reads CASSPPGQVSPLFF.

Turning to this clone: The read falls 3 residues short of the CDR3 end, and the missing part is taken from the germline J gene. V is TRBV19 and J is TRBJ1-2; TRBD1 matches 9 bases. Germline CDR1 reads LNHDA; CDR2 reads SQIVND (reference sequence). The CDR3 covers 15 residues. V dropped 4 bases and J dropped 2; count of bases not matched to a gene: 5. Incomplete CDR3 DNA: TGTGCCAGTAGTAGGACCGGACAGGGGAACTATGGC. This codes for CASSRTGQGNYG. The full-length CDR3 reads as CASSRTGQGNYGYTF.

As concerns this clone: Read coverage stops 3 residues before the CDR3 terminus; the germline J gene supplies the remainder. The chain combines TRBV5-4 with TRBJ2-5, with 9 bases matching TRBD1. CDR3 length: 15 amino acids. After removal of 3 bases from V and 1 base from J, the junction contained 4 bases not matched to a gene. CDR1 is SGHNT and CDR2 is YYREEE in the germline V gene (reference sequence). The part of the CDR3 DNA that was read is TGTGCCAGCAGCTCCCGGGACAGGGCCCAAGAGACC. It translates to CASSSRDRAQET. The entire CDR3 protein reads CASSSRDRAQETQYF. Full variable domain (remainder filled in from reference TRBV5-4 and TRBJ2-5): ETGVTQSPTHLIKTRGQQVTLRCSSQSGHNTVSWYQQALGQGPQFIFQYYREEENGRGNFPPRFSGLQFPNYSSELNVNALELDDSALYLCASSSRDRAQETQYFGPGTRLLVL.

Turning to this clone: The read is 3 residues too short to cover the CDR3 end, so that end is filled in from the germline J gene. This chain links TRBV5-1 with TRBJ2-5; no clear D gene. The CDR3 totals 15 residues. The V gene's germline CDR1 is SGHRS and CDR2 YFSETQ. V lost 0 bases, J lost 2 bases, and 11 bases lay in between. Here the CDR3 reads CASSLGGIRQETQYF. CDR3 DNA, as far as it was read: TGCGCCAGCAGCTTGGGCGGCATAAGGCAAGAGACC.

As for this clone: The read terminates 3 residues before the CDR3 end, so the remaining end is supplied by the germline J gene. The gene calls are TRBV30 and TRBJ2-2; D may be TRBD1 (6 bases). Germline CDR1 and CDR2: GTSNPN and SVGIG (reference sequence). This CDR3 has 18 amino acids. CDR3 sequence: CAWSLSSQQGFFNEKLFF. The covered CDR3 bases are TGTGCCTGGAGCCTATCGAGCCAACAGGGATTCTTTAATGAAAAG.

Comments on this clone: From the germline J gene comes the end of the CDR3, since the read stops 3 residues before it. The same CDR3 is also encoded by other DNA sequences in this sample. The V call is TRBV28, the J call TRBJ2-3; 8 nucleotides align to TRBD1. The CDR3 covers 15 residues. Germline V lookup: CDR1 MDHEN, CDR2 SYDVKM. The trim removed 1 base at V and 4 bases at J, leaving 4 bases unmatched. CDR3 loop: CASSLFQGASDTQYF. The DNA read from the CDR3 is TGTGCCAGCAGTTTATTTCAGGGGGCTTCAGATACG.

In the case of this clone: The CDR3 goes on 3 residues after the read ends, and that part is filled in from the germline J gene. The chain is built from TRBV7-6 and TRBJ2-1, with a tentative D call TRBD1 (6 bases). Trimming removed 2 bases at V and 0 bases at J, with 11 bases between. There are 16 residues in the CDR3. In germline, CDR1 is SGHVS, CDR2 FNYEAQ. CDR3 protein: CASSLFRGYSYNEQFF. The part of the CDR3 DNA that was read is TGTGCCAGCAGCTTATTCAGGGGATACTCCTACAATGAG.

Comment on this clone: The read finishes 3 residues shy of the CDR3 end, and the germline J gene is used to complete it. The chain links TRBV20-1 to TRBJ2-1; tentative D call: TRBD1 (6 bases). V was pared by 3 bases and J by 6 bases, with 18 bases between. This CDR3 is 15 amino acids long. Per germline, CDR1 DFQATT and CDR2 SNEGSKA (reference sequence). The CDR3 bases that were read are TGCAGTGCTAGTCCCCTACAGGGTTCGGGCAATGAG. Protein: CSASPLQGSGNE. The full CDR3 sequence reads CSASPLQGSGNEQFF.

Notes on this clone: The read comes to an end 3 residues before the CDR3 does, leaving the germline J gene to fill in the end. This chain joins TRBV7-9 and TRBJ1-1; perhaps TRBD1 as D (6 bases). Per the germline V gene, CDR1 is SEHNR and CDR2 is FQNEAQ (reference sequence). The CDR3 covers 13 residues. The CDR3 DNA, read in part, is TGTGCCAGCAGCCCGGACAGCATCTACGAG. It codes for CASSPDSIYE. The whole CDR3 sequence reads CASSPDSIYEAFF.

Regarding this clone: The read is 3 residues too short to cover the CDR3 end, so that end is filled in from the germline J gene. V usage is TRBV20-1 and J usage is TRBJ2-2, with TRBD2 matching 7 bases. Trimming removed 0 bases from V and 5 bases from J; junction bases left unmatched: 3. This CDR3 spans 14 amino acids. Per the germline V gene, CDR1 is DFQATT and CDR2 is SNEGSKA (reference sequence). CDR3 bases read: TGCAGTGCTAGAGACTTTAGCGGGACCGGGGAG. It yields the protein CSARDFSGTGE. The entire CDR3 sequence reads CSARDFSGTGELFF.

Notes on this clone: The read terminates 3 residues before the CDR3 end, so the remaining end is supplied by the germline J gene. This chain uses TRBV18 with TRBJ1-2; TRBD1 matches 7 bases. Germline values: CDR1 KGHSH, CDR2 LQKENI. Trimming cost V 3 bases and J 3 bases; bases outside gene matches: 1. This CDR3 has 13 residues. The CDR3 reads CASSPGQDYGYTF. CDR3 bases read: TGTGCCAGCTCACCCGGACAGGACTATGGC.

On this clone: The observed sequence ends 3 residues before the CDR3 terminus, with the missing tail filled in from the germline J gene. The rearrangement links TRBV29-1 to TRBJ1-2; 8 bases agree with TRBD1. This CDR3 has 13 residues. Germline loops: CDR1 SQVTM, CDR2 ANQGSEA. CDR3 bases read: TGCAGCGTTGAAAAAGACAGGGGTTACGAC. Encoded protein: CSVEKDRGYD. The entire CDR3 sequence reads CSVEKDRGYDYTF.

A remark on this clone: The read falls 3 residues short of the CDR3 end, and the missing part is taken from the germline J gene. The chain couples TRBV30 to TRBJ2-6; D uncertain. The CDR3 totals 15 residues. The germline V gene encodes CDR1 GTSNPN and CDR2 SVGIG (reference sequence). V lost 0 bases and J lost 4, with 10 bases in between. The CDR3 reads CAWSVGLPGANVLTF. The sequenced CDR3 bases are TGTGCCTGGAGTGTTGGCCTGCCCGGGGCCAACGTC.

The sequenced part of the CDR3 DNA is TGTGCCAGCAGCCACGGGGGACTAGGAGGGAATGAG. Its translation: CASSHGGLGGNE. The whole CDR3 protein reads CASSHGGLGGNEQFF. The chain links TRBV9 to TRBJ2-1; 8 positions match TRBD2. The CDR3 end is not reached by the read, which stops 3 residues before it; the germline J gene fills it in. This CDR3 is built from 15 residues. Looked up from germline, CDR1 is SGDLS and CDR2 is YYNGEE. With 4 bases clipped from V and 7 bases from J, the junction kept 10 bases outside the gene matches.

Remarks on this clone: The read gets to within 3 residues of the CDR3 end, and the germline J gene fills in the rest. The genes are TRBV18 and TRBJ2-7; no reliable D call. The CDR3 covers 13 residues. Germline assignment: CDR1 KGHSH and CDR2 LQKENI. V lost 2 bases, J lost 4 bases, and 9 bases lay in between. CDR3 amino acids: CASSPESRYEQYF. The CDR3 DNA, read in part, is TGTGCCAGCTCACCAGAGTCCAGATACGAG.

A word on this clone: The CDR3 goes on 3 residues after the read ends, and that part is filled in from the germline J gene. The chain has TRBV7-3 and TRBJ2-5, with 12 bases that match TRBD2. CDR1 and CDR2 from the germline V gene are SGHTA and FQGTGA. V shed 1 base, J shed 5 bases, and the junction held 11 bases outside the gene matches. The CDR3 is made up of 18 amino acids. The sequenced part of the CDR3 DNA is TGTGCCAGCAGCTTAAGAGGGCTAGCGGGAGGGCCGGAGGAGACC. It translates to CASSLRGLAGGPEET. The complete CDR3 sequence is CASSLRGLAGGPEETQYF.